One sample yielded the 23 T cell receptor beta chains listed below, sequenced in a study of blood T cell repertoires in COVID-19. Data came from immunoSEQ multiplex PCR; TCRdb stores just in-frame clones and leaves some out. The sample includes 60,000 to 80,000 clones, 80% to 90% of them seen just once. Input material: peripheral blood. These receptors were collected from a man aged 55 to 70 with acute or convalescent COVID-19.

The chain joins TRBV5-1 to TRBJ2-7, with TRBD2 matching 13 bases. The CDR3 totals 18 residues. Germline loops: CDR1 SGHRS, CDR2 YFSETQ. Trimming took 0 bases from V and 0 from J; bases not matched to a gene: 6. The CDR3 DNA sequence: TGCGCCAGCAGCTTGGGACTAGCGGGAGGCGGAAGCTCCTACGAGCAGTACTTC. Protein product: CASSLGLAGGGSSYEQYF.

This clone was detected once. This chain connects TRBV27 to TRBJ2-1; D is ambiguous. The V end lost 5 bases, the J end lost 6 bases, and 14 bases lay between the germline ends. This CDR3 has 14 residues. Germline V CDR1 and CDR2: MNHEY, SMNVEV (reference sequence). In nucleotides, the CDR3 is TGTGCCAGCAGTCCGTCTCCTAGAATCAATGAGCAGTTCTTC. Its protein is CASSPSPRINEQFF.

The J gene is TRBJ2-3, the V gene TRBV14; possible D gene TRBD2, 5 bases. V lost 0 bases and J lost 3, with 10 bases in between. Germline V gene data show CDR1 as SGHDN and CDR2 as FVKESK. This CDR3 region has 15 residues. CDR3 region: CASSQDRGFTDTQYF. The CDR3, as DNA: TGTGCCAGCAGCCAAGATAGAGGGTTTACAGATACGCAGTATTTT.

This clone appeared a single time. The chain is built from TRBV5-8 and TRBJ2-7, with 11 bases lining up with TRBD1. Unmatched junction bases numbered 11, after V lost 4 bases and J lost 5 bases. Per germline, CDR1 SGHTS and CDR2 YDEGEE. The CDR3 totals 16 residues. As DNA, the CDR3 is TGTGCCAGCAGCGCGTGGAGTGGACAGGGGGCCGACGAGCAGTACTTC. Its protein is CASSAWSGQGADEQYF.

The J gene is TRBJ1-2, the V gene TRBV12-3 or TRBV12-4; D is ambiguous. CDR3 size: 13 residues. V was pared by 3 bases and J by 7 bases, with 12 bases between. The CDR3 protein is CASSFKVSGGYTF. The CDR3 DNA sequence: TGTGCCAGCAGTTTTAAAGTCAGCGGTGGCTACACCTTC.

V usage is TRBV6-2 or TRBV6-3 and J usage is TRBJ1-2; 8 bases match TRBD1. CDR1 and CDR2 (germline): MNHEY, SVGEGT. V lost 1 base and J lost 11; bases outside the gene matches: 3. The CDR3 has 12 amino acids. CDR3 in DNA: TGTGCCAGCAGTTACTGGGGACAGGTGTACACCTTC. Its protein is CASSYWGQVYTF.

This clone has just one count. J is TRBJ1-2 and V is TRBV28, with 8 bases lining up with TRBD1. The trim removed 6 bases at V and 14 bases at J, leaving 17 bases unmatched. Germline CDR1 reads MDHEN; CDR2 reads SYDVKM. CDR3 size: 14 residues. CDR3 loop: CASSYTTGDRRPTF. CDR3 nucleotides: TGTGCCAGCAGCTATACGACAGGGGACCGGCGTCCGACCTTC.

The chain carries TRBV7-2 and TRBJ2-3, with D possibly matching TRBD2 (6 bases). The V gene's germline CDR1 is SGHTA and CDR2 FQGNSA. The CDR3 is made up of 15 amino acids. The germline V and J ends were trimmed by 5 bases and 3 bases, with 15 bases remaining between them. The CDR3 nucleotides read TGTGCCAGCAGCCGGGACCTTGGGGGGACAGATACGCAGTATTTT. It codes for CASSRDLGGTDTQYF.

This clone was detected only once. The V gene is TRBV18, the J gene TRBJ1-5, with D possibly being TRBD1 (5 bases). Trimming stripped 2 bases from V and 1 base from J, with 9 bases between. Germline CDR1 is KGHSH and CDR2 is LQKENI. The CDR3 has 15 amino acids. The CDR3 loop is CASSPGGGSNQPQHF. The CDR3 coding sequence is TGTGCCAGCTCACCAGGGGGAGGGAGCAATCAGCCCCAGCATTTT. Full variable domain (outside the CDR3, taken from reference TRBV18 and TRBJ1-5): NAGVMQNPRHLVRRRGQEARLRCSPMKGHSHVYWYRQLPEEGLKFMVYLQKENIIDESGMPKERFSAEFPKEGPSILRIQQVVRGDSAAYFCASSPGGGSNQPQHFGDGTRLSIL.

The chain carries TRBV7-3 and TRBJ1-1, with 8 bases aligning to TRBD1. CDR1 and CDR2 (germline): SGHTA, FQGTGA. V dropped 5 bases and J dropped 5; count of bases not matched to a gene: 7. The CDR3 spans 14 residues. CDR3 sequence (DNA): TGTGCCAGCAGCCCTTCAGGGGGCTGGACTGAAGCTTTCTTT. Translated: CASSPSGGWTEAFF.

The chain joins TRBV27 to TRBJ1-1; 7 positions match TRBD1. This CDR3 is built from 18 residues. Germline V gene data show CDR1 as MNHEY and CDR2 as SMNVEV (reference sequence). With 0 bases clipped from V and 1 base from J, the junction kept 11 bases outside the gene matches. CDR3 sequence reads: CASSLSIGGKVENTEAFF. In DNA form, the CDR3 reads TGTGCCAGCAGTTTATCGATAGGGGGCAAAGTAGAGAACACTGAAGCTTTCTTT.

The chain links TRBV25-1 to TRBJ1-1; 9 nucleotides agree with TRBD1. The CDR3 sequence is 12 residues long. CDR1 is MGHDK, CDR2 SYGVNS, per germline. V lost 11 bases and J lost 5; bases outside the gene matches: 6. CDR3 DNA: TGTGCCCCCAGGGGACAGGGAACTGAAGCTTTCTTT. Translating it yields CAPRGQGTEAFF.

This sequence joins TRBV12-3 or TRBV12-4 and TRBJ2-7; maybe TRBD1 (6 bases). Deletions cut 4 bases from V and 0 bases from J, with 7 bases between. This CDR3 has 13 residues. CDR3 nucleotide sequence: TGTGCCAGCAGTTCACAGGGCTCCTACGAGCAGTACTTC. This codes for CASSSQGSYEQYF.

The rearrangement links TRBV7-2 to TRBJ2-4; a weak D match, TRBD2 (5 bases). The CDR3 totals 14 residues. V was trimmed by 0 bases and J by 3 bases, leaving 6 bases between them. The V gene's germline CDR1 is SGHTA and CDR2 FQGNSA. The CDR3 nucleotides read TGTGCCAGCAGCTTAGCGGGGAGCAAAAACATTCAGTACTTC. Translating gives CASSLAGSKNIQYF.

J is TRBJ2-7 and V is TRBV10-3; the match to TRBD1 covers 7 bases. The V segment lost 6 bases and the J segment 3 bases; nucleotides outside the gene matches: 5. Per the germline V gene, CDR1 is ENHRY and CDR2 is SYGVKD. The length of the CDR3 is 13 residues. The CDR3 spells CAIRGTDLYEQYF. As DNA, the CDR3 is TGTGCCATCAGGGGGACAGACCTCTACGAGCAGTACTTC.

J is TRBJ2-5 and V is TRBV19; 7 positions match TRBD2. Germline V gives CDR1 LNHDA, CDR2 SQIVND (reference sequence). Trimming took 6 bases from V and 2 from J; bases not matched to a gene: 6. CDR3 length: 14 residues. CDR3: CASSKAGAQETQYF. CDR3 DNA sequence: TGTGCCAGTAGCAAGGCGGGAGCACAAGAGACCCAGTACTTC.

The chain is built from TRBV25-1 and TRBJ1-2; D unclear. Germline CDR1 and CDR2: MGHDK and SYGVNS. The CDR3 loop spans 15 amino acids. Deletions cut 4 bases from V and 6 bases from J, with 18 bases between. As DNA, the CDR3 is TGTGCCAGCAGTGCGTTTGACACCCACTCTGATGGCTACACCTTC. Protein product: CASSAFDTHSDGYTF.

The CDR3 sequence: CASSFLQGVLNTEAFF. CDR3 in DNA: TGTGCCAGCAGTTTCCTACAAGGAGTCCTGAACACTGAAGCTTTCTTT. This chain joins TRBV6-2 or TRBV6-3 and TRBJ1-1, with D unresolved. The V end lost 4 bases, the J end lost 0 bases, and 15 bases lay between the germline ends. The CDR3 is made up of 16 amino acids. The germline CDR1 and CDR2 sequences are MNHEY and SVGEGT.

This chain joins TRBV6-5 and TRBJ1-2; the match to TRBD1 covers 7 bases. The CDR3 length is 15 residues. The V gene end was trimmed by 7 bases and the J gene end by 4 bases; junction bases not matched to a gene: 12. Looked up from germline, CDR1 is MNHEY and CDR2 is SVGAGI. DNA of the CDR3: TGTGCCAGCAAAGGGGGCCGGGACTGGTTCTATGGCTACACCTTC. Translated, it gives CASKGGRDWFYGYTF.

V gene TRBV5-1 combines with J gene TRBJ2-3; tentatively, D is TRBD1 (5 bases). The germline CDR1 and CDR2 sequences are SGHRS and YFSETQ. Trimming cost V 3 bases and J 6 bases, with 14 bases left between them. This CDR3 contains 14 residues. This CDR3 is CASSWADPGDTQYF. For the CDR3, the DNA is TGCGCCAGCAGCTGGGCCGACCCAGGGGATACGCAGTATTTT.

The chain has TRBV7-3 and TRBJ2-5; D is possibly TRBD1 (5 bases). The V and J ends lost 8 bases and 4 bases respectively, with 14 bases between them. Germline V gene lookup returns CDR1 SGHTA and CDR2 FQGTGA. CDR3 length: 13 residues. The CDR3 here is CASSAGAVETQYF. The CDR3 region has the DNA TGTGCCAGCTCCGCTGGGGCTGTAGAGACCCAGTACTTC.

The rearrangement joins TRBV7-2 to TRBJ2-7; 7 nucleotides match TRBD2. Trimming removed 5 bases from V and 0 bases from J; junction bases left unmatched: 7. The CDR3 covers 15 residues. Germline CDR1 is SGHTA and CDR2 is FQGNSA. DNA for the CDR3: TGTGCCAGCAGCGTTGGGGGGGGGTTCTCCTACGAGCAGTACTTC. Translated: CASSVGGGFSYEQYF.

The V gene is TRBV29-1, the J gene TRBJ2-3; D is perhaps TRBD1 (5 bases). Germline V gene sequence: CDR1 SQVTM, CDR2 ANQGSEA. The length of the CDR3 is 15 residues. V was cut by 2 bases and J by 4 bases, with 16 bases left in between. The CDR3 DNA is TGCAGCGTTGAACCCCTCCAGGGAATTTCAGATACGCAGTATTTT. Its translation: CSVEPLQGISDTQYF.